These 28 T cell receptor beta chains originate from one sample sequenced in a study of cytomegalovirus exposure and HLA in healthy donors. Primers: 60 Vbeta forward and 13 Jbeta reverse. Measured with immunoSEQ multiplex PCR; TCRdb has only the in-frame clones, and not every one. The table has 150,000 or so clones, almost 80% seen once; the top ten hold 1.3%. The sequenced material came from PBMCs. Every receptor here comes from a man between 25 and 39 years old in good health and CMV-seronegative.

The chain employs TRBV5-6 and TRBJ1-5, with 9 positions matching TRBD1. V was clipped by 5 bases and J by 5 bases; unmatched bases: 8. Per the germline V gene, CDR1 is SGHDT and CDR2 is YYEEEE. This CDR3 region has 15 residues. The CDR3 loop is CASSRAGTGYQPQHF. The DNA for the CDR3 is TGTGCCAGCAGTCGGGCCGGGACAGGGTATCAGCCCCAGCATTTT.

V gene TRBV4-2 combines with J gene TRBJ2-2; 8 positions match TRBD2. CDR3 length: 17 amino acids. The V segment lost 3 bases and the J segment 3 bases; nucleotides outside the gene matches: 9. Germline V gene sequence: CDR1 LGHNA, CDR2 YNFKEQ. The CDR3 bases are TGTGCCAGCAGCCAGGCACTAGCGGCTACATACACCGGGGAGCTGTTTTTT. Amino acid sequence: CASSQALAATYTGELFF.

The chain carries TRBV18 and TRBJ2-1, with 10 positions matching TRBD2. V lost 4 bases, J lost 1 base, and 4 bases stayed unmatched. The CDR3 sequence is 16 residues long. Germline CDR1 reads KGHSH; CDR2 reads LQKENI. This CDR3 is CASSLLAGNSYNEQFF. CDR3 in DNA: TGTGCCAGCTCACTACTAGCGGGGAATTCCTACAATGAGCAGTTCTTC.

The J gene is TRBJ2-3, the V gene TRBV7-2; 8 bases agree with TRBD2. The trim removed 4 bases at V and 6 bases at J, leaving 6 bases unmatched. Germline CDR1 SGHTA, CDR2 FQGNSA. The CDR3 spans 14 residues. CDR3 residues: CASSSGGNGDTQYF. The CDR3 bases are TGTGCCAGCAGCTCGGGGGGGAATGGGGATACGCAGTATTTT.

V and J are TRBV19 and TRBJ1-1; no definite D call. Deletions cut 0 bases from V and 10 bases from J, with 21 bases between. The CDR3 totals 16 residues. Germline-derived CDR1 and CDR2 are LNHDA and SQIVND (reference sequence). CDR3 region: CASSIDVKVLTSGAFF. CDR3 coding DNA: TGTGCCAGTAGTATAGATGTAAAGGTCCTAACCTCAGGAGCTTTCTTT.

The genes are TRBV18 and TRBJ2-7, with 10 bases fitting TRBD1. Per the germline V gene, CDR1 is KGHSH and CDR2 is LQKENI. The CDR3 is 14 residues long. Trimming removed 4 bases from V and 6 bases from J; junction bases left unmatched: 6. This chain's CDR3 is CASSLGTGEGEQYF. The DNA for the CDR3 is TGTGCCAGCTCACTTGGGACAGGGGAGGGCGAGCAGTACTTC.

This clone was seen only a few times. CDR3 coding DNA: TGCAGCGTTGTCGGCGGGATGGGCTACAATGAGCAGTTCTTC. Its protein is CSVVGGMGYNEQFF. The chain is built from TRBV29-1 and TRBJ2-1; perhaps TRBD2 as D (6 bases). Germline CDR1 SQVTM, CDR2 ANQGSEA. CDR3 size: 14 residues. Trimming removed 4 bases from V and 3 bases from J, with 13 bases in between.

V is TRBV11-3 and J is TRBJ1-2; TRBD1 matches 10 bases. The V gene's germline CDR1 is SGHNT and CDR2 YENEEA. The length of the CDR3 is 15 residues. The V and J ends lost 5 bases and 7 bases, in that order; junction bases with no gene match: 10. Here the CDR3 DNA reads TGTGCCAGCAGCCACGGGACAGGGGACCTATCTGGCTACACCTTC. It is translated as CASSHGTGDLSGYTF.

The CDR3 DNA sequence: TGTGCCAGCAGCTTAAAGTCCCCAGGGACTGCCGGGGAGCTGTTTTTT. This codes for CASSLKSPGTAGELFF. The V call is TRBV7-3, the J call TRBJ2-2; TRBD2 might be the D (6 bases). The V gene lost 1 base and the J gene lost 6 bases, with 15 bases spanning the gap. The CDR3 loop spans 16 amino acids. Per the germline V gene, CDR1 is SGHTA and CDR2 is FQGTGA.

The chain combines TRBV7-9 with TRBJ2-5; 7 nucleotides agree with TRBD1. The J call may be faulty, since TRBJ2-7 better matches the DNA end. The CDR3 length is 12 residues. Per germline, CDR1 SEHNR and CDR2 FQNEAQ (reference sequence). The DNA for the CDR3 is TGTGCCAGCAGCTGGGACAGCTACGAGCAGTACTTC. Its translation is CASSWDSYEQYF.

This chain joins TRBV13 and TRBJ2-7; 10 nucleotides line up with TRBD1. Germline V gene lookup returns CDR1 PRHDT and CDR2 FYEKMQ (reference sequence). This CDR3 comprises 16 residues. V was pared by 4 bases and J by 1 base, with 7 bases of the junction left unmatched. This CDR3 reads CASSSRRTGGSYEQYF. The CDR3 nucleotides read TGTGCCAGCAGCTCAAGACGGACAGGGGGATCCTACGAGCAGTACTTC.

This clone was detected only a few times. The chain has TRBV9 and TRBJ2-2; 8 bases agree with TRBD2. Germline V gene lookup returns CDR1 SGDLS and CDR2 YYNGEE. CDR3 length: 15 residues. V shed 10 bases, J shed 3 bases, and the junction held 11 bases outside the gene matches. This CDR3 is CACRRGDFDTGELFF. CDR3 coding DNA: TGTGCCTGCCGGCGGGGGGATTTCGACACCGGGGAGCTGTTTTTT.

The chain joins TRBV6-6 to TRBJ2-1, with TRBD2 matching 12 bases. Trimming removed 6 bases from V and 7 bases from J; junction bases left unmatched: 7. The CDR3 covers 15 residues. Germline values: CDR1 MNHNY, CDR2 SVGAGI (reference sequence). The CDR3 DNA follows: TGTGCCAGCAGCACAGGACTAGCGGGATCAAATGAGCAGTTCTTC. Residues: CASSTGLAGSNEQFF.

CDR3 DNA sequence: TGCAGCGTTGGGGCCGGGACAGGACAAGAGACCCAGTACTTC. Its translation: CSVGAGTGQETQYF. V usage is TRBV29-1 and J usage is TRBJ2-5; TRBD1 agrees at 8 bases. The CDR3 consists of 14 residues. After removal of 4 bases from V and 2 bases from J, the junction contained 6 bases not matched to a gene. Per the germline V gene, CDR1 is SQVTM and CDR2 is ANQGSEA.

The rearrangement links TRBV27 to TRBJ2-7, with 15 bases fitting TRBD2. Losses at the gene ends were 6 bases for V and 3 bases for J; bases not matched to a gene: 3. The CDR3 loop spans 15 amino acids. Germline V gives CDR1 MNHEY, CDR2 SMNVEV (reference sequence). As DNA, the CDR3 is TGTGCCAGCAGCGGACTAGCGGGGGGGCGCTACGAGCAGTACTTC. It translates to CASSGLAGGRYEQYF.

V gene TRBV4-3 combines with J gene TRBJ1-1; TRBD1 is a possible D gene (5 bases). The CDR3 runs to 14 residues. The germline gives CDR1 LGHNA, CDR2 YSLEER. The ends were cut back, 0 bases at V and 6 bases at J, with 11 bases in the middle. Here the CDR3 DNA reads TGCGCCAGCAGCCAAGAGAAGGGGAAACCTGAAGCTTTCTTT. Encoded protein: CASSQEKGKPEAFF.

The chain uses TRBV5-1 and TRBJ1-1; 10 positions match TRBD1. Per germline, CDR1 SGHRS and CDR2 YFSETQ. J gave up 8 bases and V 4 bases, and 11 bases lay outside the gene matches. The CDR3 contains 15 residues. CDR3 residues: CASSGPTGGKLEAFF. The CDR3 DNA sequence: TGCGCCAGCAGCGGACCGACAGGGGGCAAGCTGGAAGCTTTCTTT.

CDR3 amino acids: CASSLATGEWAEAFF. The CDR3 nucleotides are TGTGCCAGCAGCTTAGCAACAGGGGAATGGGCTGAAGCTTTCTTT. The chain is built from TRBV7-6 and TRBJ1-1; 7 bases are shared with TRBD1. The length of the CDR3 is 15 residues. The germline V gene encodes CDR1 SGHVS and CDR2 FNYEAQ. Trimming removed 0 bases from V and 6 bases from J; junction bases left unmatched: 7.

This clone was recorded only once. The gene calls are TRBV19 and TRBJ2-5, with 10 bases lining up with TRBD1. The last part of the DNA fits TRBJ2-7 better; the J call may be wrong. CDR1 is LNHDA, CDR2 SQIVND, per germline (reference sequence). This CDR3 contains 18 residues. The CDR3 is CASSISSRTGGFRYEQYF. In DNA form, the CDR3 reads TGTGCCAGTAGTATTTCATCCAGGACAGGGGGTTTTCGGTACGAGCAGTACTTC.

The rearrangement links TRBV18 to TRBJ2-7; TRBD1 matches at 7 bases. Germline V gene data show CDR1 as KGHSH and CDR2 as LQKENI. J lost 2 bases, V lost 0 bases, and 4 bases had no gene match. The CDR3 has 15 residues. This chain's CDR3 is CASSPPSQGAYEQYF. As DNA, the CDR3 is TGTGCCAGCTCACCACCGAGTCAGGGGGCCTACGAGCAGTACTTC. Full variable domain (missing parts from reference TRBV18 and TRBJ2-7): NAGVMQNPRHLVRRRGQEARLRCSPMKGHSHVYWYRQLPEEGLKFMVYLQKENIIDESGMPKERFSAEFPKEGPSILRIQQVVRGDSAAYFCASSPPSQGAYEQYFGPGTRLTVT.

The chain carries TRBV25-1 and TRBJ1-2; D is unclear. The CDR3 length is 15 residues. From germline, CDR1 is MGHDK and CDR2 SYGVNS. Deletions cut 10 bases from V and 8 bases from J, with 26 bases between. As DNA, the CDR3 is TGTGCCACCTCCGCCGGCGGCGGATCCATATGGGGCTACACCTTC. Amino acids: CATSAGGGSIWGYTF.

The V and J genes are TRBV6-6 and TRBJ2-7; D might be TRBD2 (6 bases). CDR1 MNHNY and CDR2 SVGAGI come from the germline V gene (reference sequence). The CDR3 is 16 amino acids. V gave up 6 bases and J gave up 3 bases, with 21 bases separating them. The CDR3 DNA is TGTGCCAGCAGCAACCCGGGCAGCGGGTTATTCTACGAGCAGTACTTC. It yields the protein CASSNPGSGLFYEQYF.

The CDR3 loop is CASCRDRGLADTQYF. The CDR3 bases are TGTGCCAGCTGCCGGGACAGGGGGCTAGCAGATACGCAGTATTTT. The chain carries TRBV18 and TRBJ2-3; TRBD1 matches at 12 bases. Losses at the gene ends were 7 bases for V and 4 bases for J; bases not matched to a gene: 6. The CDR3 has 15 amino acids. Looked up from germline, CDR1 is KGHSH and CDR2 is LQKENI.

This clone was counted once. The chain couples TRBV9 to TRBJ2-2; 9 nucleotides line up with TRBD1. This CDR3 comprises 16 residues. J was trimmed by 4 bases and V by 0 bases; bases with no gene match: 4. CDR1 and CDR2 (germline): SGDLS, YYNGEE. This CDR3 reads CASSVVGTGLTGELFF. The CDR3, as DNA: TGTGCCAGCAGCGTAGTAGGGACAGGGCTCACCGGGGAGCTGTTTTTT.

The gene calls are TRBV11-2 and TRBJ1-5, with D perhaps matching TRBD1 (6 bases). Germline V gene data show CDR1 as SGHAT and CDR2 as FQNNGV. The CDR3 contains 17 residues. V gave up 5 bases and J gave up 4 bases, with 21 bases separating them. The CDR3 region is CASSTRTFSRGNQPQHF. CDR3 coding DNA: TGTGCCAGCAGCACCCGGACCTTTAGCAGGGGTAATCAGCCCCAGCATTTT. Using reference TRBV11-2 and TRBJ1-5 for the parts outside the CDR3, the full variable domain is EAGVAQSPRYKIIEKRQSVAFWCNPISGHATLYWYQQILGQGPKLLIQFQNNGVVDDSQLPKDRFSAERLKGVDSTLKIQPAKLEDSAVYLCASSTRTFSRGNQPQHFGDGTRLSIL.

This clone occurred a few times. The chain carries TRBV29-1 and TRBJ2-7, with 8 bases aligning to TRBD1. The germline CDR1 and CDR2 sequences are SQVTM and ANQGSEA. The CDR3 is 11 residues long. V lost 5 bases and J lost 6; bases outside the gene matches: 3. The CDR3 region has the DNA TGCAGCGTTAATGACAGGGGCGAGCAGTACTTC. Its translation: CSVNDRGEQYF.

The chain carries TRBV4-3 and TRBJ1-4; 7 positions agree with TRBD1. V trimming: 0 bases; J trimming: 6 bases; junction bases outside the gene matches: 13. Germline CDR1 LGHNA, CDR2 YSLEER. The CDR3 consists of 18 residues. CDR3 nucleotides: TGCGCCAGCAGCCAAGAAGGTCATCCGGGACAGAGTTATGAAAAACTGTTTTTT. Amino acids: CASSQEGHPGQSYEKLFF.

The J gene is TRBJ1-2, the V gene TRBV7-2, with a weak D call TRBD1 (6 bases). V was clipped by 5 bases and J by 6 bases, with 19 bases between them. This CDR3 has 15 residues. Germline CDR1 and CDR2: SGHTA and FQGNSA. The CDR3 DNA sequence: TGTGCCAGCAGCGAATGGGGGGGCTCCAGGAATGGCTACACCTTC. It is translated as CASSEWGGSRNGYTF.